The 20 T cell receptor beta chains below were found in one sample sequenced in a study of OX40 agonist ivuxolimab in advanced cancers. Data came from immunoSEQ multiplex PCR; TCRdb stores just in-frame clones and leaves some out. The data hold fewer than 90,000 clones, with 85% to 95% observed a single time. This specimen was CD4+ or CD8+ T cells sorted from blood, taken in a trial of the OX40 agonist ivuxolimab. Every receptor here comes from an adult with an advanced solid tumor such as melanoma, head and neck, liver or kidney cancer.

This clone was detected once. The same CDR3 can be traced to other DNA sequences in this sample. The V gene is TRBV11-3, the J gene TRBJ2-3, with a possible D match to TRBD2 (6 bases). The CDR3 totals 14 residues. V was cut by 5 bases and J by 0 bases, with 9 bases left in between. The germline gives CDR1 SGHNT, CDR2 YENEEA. CDR3 in DNA: TGTGCCAGCAGCCTAGGGACTAGCACAGATACGCAGTATTTT. This translates into CASSLGTSTDTQYF.

The rearrangement uses TRBV5-1 and TRBJ2-3, with 7 bases matching TRBD1. Per the germline V gene, CDR1 is SGHRS and CDR2 is YFSETQ. J lost 4 bases, V lost 0 bases, and 5 bases had no gene match. The CDR3 consists of 15 residues. CDR3 DNA: TGCGCCAGCAGCTTGGCCGGGACAGAGGCAGATACGCAGTATTTT. It encodes CASSLAGTEADTQYF. The complete variable domain, with remaining parts taken from reference TRBV5-1 and TRBJ2-3, reads KAGVTQTPRYLIKTRGQQVTLSCSPISGHRSVSWYQQTPGQGLQFLFEYFSETQRNKGNFPGRFSGRQFSNSRSEMNVSTLELGDSALYLCASSLAGTEADTQYFGPGTRLTVL.

The chain combines TRBV19 with TRBJ2-1; 8 bases line up with TRBD2. Losses at the gene ends were 8 bases for V and 0 bases for J; bases not matched to a gene: 3. The CDR3 contains 14 residues. Germline V lookup: CDR1 LNHDA, CDR2 SQIVND (reference sequence). CDR3 coding DNA: TGTGCCAGTGGGAGCGGGAGCTCCTACAATGAGCAGTTCTTC. Translating it yields CASGSGSSYNEQFF.

This clone has a single count. The chain links TRBV11-1 to TRBJ2-1; 11 nucleotides agree with TRBD2. The ends lost 3 bases at V and 9 bases at J; junction bases unmatched: 10. Germline-derived CDR1 and CDR2 are SGHAT and FQDESV (reference sequence). This CDR3 is built from 16 residues. The DNA of the CDR3 is TGTGCCAGCAGCTTGTCGCTAGCGGGAGGCCTAGCTGAGCAGTTCTTC. Translating gives CASSLSLAGGLAEQFF.

This chain uses TRBV7-2 with TRBJ2-1; 10 bases are shared with TRBD1. The germline CDR1 and CDR2 sequences are SGHTA and FQGNSA. The CDR3 sequence is 15 residues long. Trimming took 5 bases from V and 4 from J; bases not matched to a gene: 5. The CDR3 region is CASSPRGQGYNEQFF. CDR3 bases: TGTGCCAGCAGCCCGAGGGGACAGGGGTACAATGAGCAGTTCTTC.

The chain is built from TRBV7-9 and TRBJ1-1, with D tentatively TRBD1 (5 bases). This CDR3 region has 15 residues. V was trimmed by 5 bases and J by 0 bases, leaving 13 bases between them. Germline CDR1 SEHNR, CDR2 FQNEAQ (reference sequence). The CDR3 loop reads CASSLAWGLNTEAFF. The CDR3 DNA is TGTGCCAGCAGCCTCGCCTGGGGCTTGAACACTGAAGCTTTCTTT.

The chain employs TRBV6-1 and TRBJ1-1, with 8 bases matching TRBD1. Trimming took 6 bases from V and 5 from J; bases not matched to a gene: 8. Germline CDR1 and CDR2: MNHNS and SASEGT. The CDR3 sequence is 14 residues long. DNA of the CDR3: TGTGCCAGCAGGTCGACAGGGGAGCGGACTGAAGCTTTCTTT. Encoded protein: CASRSTGERTEAFF.

The rearrangement uses TRBV9 and TRBJ2-5; D call uncertain. V gave up 0 bases and J gave up 2 bases, with 2 bases separating them. This CDR3 is built from 12 residues. CDR1 is SGDLS, CDR2 YYNGEE, per germline. The CDR3 bases are TGTGCCAGCAGCGTAGGGCAAGAGACCCAGTACTTC. Its protein is CASSVGQETQYF.

The chain has TRBV19 and TRBJ2-7; TRBD2 agrees at 10 bases. In germline, CDR1 is LNHDA, CDR2 SQIVND (reference sequence). The CDR3 extends over 16 amino acids. The V segment lost 5 bases and the J segment 2 bases; nucleotides outside the gene matches: 9. CDR3 nucleotide sequence: TGTGCCAGTAGTGCTCTCGGACTAGCGGATGCCTACGAGCAGTACTTC. The encoded protein is CASSALGLADAYEQYF.

This sequence joins TRBV2 and TRBJ1-1; no definite D call. The CDR3 extends over 15 amino acids. V was shortened by 8 bases and J by 4 bases, with 20 bases between the two germline ends. In germline, CDR1 is SNHLY, CDR2 FYNNEI. The CDR3 region is CASSPIPWEGTEAFF. The CDR3 region has the DNA TGTGCCAGCTCCCCAATTCCCTGGGAGGGCACTGAAGCTTTCTTT.

The V and J genes are TRBV7-6 and TRBJ2-7, with 13 bases identical to TRBD2. The CDR3 has 15 residues. Germline V lookup: CDR1 SGHVS, CDR2 FNYEAQ. V lost 1 base and J lost 12; bases outside the gene matches: 9. CDR3 nucleotides: TGTGCCAGCAGCTTAGGACCGGGACTAGCGGGATCCCGGTACTTC. Translation gives CASSLGPGLAGSRYF.

This clone has just one count. The genes are TRBV10-2 and TRBJ1-1, with TRBD1 identical over 7 bases. Germline loops: CDR1 WSHSY, CDR2 SAAADI. V shed 7 bases, J shed 0 bases, and the junction held 8 bases outside the gene matches. The CDR3 sequence is 15 residues long. The CDR3 DNA is TGCGCCAGCATCAAACAGGGGATTCTGAACACTGAAGCTTTCTTT. It codes for CASIKQGILNTEAFF.

DNA for the CDR3: TGTGCCAGCCGCGGACAGGATCGCAATCAGCCCCAGCATTTT. It yields the protein CASRGQDRNQPQHF. The rearrangement uses TRBV21-1 and TRBJ1-5; the table's D call, TRBD1, was not checked against the DNA. TRBV21-1 represents a pseudogene. The CDR3 consists of 14 residues.

The chain recombines TRBV5-5 with TRBJ2-7; 7 positions agree with TRBD1. CDR1 and CDR2 (germline): SGHKS, YYEKEE (reference sequence). V lost 2 bases to trimming and J lost 2 bases; unmatched junction nucleotides: 4. The CDR3 totals 14 residues. The CDR3 sequence: CASSFRGRTYEQYF. For the CDR3, the DNA is TGTGCCAGCAGCTTTAGGGGGCGGACCTACGAGCAGTACTTC.

The chain is built from TRBV2 and TRBJ1-1; 7 bases agree with TRBD1. The CDR3 totals 13 residues. CDR1 is SNHLY and CDR2 is FYNNEI in the germline V gene. V was pared by 5 bases and J by 6 bases, with 6 bases of the junction left unmatched. CDR3 in amino acids: CASSPTGTPEAFF. CDR3 nucleotides: TGTGCCAGCAGTCCGACAGGGACTCCTGAAGCTTTCTTT.

This clone appeared a single time. V is TRBV5-1 and J is TRBJ2-5; 16 nucleotides agree with TRBD2. V dropped 4 bases and J dropped 5; count of bases not matched to a gene: 5. The CDR3 sequence is 16 residues long. Germline V gene lookup returns CDR1 SGHRS and CDR2 YFSETQ. CDR3 DNA: TGCGCCAGCAGCCTCGGGACTAGCGGGGGGGCGGAGACCCAGTACTTC. This gives the protein CASSLGTSGGAETQYF.

The chain carries TRBV15 and TRBJ1-2, with D hard to call. This CDR3 spans 15 amino acids. Germline-derived CDR1 and CDR2 are LNHNV and YYDKDF (reference sequence). The V and J ends lost 4 bases and 8 bases respectively, with 20 bases between them. The CDR3 nucleotides read TGTGCCACCAGCAAAGGTCTCGGCCCTCTTTTAGGCTACACCTTC. Translating gives CATSKGLGPLLGYTF.

This clone was counted a few times. Other DNA sequences in this sample translate to the same CDR3. The J gene is TRBJ1-1, the V gene TRBV11-2; D is uncertain. The V end lost 0 bases, the J end lost 1 base, and 3 bases lay between the germline ends. CDR1 is SGHAT and CDR2 is FQNNGV in the germline V gene. This CDR3 contains 13 residues. The CDR3 coding sequence is TGTGCCAGCAGCTTAGATCCGAACACTGAAGCTTTCTTT. As protein: CASSLDPNTEAFF.

The chain is built from TRBV9 and TRBJ1-2; 9 bases agree with TRBD1. The germline CDR1 and CDR2 sequences are SGDLS and YYNGEE. This CDR3 has 14 residues. V lost 3 bases to trimming and J lost 8 bases; unmatched junction nucleotides: 8. The CDR3 sequence is CASSAYRGLNGYTF. Written as DNA, the CDR3 is TGTGCCAGCAGCGCCTACAGGGGGCTTAACGGCTACACCTTC.

The chain links TRBV19 to TRBJ2-3; D possibly uses TRBD1 or TRBD2 (7 bases each). This CDR3 region has 15 residues. Trimming took 6 bases from V and 3 from J, leaving 16 bases between them. Germline loops: CDR1 LNHDA, CDR2 SQIVND (reference sequence). The DNA of the CDR3 is TGTGCCAGTAGCCTAGGGAGGGGGCCAACAGATACGCAGTATTTT. This translates into CASSLGRGPTDTQYF.